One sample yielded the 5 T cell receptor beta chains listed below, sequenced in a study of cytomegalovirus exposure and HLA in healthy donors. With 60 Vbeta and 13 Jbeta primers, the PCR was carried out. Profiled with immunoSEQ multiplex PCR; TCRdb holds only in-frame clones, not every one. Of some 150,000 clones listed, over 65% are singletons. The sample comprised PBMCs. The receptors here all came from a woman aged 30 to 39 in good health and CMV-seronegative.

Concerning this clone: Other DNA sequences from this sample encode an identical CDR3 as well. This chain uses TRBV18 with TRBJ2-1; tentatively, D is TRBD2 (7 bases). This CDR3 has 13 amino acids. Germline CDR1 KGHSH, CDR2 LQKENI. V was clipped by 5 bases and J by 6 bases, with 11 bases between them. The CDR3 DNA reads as TGTGCCAGCTCAGGGGCGGGGGCCAATGAGCAGTTCTTC. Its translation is CASSGAGANEQFF.

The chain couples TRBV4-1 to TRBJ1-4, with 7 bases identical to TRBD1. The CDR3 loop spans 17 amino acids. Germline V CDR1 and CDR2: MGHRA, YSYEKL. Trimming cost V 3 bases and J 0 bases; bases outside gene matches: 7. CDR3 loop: CASSQRGTGATNEKLFF. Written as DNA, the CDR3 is TGCGCCAGCAGCCAGAGGGGCACAGGGGCAACTAATGAAAAACTGTTTTTT.

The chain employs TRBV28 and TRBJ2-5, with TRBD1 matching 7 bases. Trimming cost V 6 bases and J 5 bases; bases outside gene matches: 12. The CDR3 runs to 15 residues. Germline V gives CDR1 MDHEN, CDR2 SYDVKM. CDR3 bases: TGTGCCAGCAGCCCGTTGGGACAGCTTGGGGAGACCCAGTACTTC. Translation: CASSPLGQLGETQYF.

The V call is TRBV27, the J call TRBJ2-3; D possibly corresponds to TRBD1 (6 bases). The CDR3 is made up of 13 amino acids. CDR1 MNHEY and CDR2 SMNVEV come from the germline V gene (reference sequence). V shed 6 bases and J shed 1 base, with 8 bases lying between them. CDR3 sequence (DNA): TGTGCCAGCAGCAGACAGGGCACAGATACGCAGTATTTT. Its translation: CASSRQGTDTQYF.

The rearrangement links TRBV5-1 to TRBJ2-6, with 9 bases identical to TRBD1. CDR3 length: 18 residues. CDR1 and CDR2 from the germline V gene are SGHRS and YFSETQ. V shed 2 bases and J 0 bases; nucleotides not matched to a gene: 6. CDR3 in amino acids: CASSFRDRVNSGANVLTF. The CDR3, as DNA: TGCGCCAGCAGCTTCCGGGACAGGGTGAACTCTGGGGCCAACGTCCTGACTTTC.